Listed below are T cell receptor beta chains from one sample, sequenced in a study of shared clonotypes between healthy human individuals. TCRdb's table, derived via immunoSEQ multiplex PCR, lists solely in-frame clones and lacks some. The profile shows about 470,000 clones, roughly 77% of them singletons. Sequenced material: PBMCs. The receptors here all came from a woman between 40 and 50 years old in good health. Some clones in this sample may be carry-over from other donors' samples. Both conserved end residues are part of each CDR3. D genes are given only for firm matches. A row's size may be missing; if present it is once, few, many or a size class.

cdr3_nt cdr3_aa j_call clone_size v_call d_call
TGTGCCAGCAGTTTCAGCGGAGGGACAGCCTACGAGCAGTACTTC CASSFSGGTAYEQYF TRBJ2-7 many TRBV28 -
TGTGCCTCTATGGGGGCAGGGAACACTGAAGCTTTCTTT CASMGAGNTEAFF TRBJ1-1 - TRBV19 -
TGTGCCAGCAGACCCCTGGGGGCGAGCAATCAGCCCCAGCATTTT CASRPLGASNQPQHF TRBJ1-5 - TRBV6-5 -
TGTGCCATCAGTGCCGGGACAGGGGGCACCGGGGAGCTGTTTTTT CAISAGTGGTGELFF TRBJ2-2 - TRBV10-3 TRBD1
TGCGCCACCACAAAAGACTCGGTAGCGCGCAATGAGCAGTTCTTC CATTKDSVARNEQFF TRBJ2-1 - TRBV23-1 -
TGTGCCAGCTCACCCCACGAAAACTATGGCTACACCTTC CASSPHENYGYTF TRBJ1-2 - TRBV18 -
TGTGCCAGCGGTTTGAATAGGGTTTCGGAAAAACTGTTTTTT CASGLNRVSEKLFF TRBJ1-4 - TRBV6-1 -
TGTGCCAGCAGCCAATCGTCGGGGGGGCCCTATGGCTACACCTTC CASSQSSGGPYGYTF TRBJ1-2 - TRBV16 -
TGTGCCAGCAGCGACAGCGTCATCAACACTGAAGCTTTCTTT CASSDSVINTEAFF TRBJ1-1 - TRBV7-2 -
TGTGCCAGCAGTTCCGGCAGACAGGGAATTACAGATACGCAGTATTTT CASSSGRQGITDTQYF TRBJ2-3 - TRBV28 TRBD1
TGCGCCAGCAGCTTTGTGACAGACGAGACCCAGTACTTC CASSFVTDETQYF TRBJ2-5 - TRBV5-1 -
TGTGCCAGCGTGGCCGTAGTCACAGATACGCAGTATTTT CASVAVVTDTQYF TRBJ2-3 - TRBV28 -
TGTGCCAGCAGACCGCTCCCTCGAGAGACCCAGTACTTC CASRPLPRETQYF TRBJ2-5 few TRBV6-5 -
TGTGCCAGCAGTTTCACAGGGGGCTACGGCTATGGCTACACCTTC CASSFTGGYGYGYTF TRBJ1-2 few TRBV14 TRBD1
TGTGCCAGCAGTGAACAGGAGCCAACCTACGAGCAGTACTTC CASSEQEPTYEQYF TRBJ2-7 - TRBV6-1 -
TGTGCCAGTAGTGCCGCGGGGACAGGGATAGGCTACACCTTC CASSAAGTGIGYTF TRBJ1-2 - TRBV19 TRBD1
TGTGCCCTGGGCGGGGGAGGCGAGCAGTTCTTC CALGGGGEQFF TRBJ2-1 - TRBV10-3 TRBD2
TGTGCCAGCAGCTCGTTCGGCGGCTACACCTTC CASSSFGGYTF TRBJ1-2 - TRBV5-6 -
TGTGCCAGCAGCCAAGGGGGAAGCGGGAGAGGAGGCGAGCAGTACTTC CASSQGGSGRGGEQYF TRBJ2-7 few TRBV14 TRBD2
TGCAGCGTTGAGACTAGCGGGAGGAGCTCCTACAATGAGCAGTTCTTC CSVETSGRSSYNEQFF TRBJ2-1 - TRBV29-1 TRBD2
TGTGCCAGCAGCGACACTTCCACGGGACGGATCTACGAGCAGTACTTC CASSDTSTGRIYEQYF TRBJ2-7 - TRBV7-9 -
TGTGCCAGCAGTTACGGAGGTTATGGCTACACCTTC CASSYGGYGYTF TRBJ1-2 - TRBV6-5 -
TGCGCCAGCAGCTTGGAGGCAGGCTGGGGAAACACTGAAGCTTTCTTT CASSLEAGWGNTEAFF TRBJ1-1 - TRBV5-1 -
TGTGCCAGCAGCTCACAGGGCCGCTCCTACAATGAGCAGTTCTTC CASSSQGRSYNEQFF TRBJ2-1 - TRBV7-3 -
TGTGCCAGCAGCTTATGGGACGGATATAGCAATCAGCCCCAGCATTTT CASSLWDGYSNQPQHF TRBJ1-5 - TRBV7-9 -
TGTGCCAGCTCTGTCAACGGTCGAGAAGGAGAAAAACTGTTTTTT CASSVNGREGEKLFF TRBJ1-4 - TRBV18 -
TGTGCCTGGTCCCCTCCGGACAGCTTGAATGAAAAACTGTTTTTT CAWSPPDSLNEKLFF TRBJ1-4 - TRBV30 -